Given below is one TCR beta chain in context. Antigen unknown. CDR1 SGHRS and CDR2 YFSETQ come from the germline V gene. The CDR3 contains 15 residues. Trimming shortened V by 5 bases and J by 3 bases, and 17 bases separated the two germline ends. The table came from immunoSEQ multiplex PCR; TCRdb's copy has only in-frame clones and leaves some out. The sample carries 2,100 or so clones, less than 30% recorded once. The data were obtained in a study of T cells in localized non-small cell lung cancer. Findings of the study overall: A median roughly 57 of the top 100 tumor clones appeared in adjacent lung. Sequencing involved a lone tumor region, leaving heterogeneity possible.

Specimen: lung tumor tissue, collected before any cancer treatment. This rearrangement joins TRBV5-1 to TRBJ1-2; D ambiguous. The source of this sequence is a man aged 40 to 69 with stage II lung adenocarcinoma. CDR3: CASRNKPGSDYGYTF. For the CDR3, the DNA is TGCGCCAGCAGGAATAAACCGGGGTCGGACTATGGCTACACCTTC.